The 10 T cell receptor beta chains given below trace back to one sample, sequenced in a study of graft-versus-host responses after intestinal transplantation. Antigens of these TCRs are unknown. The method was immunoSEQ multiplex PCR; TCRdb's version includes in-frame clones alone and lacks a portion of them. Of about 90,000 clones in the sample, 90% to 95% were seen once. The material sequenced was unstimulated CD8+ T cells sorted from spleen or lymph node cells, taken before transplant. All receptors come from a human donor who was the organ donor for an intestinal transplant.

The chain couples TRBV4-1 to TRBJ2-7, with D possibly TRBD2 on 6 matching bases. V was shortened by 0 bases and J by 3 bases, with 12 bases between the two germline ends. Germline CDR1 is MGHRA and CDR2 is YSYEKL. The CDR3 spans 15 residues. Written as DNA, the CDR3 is TGCGCCAGCAGCCAAGAGGGGGGTCGGATCTACGAGCAGTACTTC. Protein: CASSQEGGRIYEQYF.

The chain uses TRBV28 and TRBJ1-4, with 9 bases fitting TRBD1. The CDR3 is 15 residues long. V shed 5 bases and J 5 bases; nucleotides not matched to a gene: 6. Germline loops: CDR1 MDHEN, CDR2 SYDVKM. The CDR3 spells CASSPRDRANEKLFF. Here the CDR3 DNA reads TGTGCCAGCAGTCCTCGGGACAGGGCAAATGAAAAACTGTTTTTT.

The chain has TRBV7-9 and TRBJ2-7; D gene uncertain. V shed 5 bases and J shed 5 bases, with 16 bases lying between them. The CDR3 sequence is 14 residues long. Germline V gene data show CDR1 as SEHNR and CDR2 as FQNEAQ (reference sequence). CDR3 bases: TGTGCCAGCAGCGACATCCGGATGAGTAACGAGCAGTACTTC. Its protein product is CASSDIRMSNEQYF.

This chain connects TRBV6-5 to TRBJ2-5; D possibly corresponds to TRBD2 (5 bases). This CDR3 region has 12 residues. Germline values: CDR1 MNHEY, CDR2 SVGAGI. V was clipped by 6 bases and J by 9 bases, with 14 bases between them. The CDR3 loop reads CASSPMGSAQYF. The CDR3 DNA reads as TGTGCCAGCAGCCCCATGGGTAGCGCCCAGTACTTC.

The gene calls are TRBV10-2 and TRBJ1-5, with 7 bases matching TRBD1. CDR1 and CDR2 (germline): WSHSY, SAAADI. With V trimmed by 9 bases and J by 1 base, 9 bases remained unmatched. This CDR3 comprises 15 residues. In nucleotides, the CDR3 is TGCGCCAGTCAAATCGACAGGGCCAGCAATCAGCCCCAGCATTTT. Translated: CASQIDRASNQPQHF.

The CDR3 region is CASSGNRLSRRNEKLFF. The CDR3 nucleotides read TGTGCCAGCAGCGGGAACAGGTTAAGTCGGCGAAATGAAAAACTGTTTTTT. The chain joins TRBV13 to TRBJ1-4, with a possible D match to TRBD1 (5 bases). From germline, CDR1 is PRHDT and CDR2 FYEKMQ (reference sequence). With 5 bases removed from V and 5 bases from J, the gap between germline ends came to 21 bases. The CDR3 loop spans 17 amino acids.

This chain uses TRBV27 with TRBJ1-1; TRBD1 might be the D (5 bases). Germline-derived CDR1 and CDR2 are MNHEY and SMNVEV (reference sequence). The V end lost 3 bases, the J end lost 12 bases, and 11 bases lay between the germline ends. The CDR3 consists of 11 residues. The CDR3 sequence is CASSFGAASFF. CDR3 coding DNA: TGTGCCAGCAGTTTTGGGGCGGCTTCTTTCTTT.

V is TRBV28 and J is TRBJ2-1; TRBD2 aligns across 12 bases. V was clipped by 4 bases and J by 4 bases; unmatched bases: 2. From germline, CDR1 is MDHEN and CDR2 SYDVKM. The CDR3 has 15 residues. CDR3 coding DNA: TGTGCCAGCAGTTCAGGACTAGCGGGATACAATGAGCAGTTCTTC. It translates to CASSSGLAGYNEQFF.

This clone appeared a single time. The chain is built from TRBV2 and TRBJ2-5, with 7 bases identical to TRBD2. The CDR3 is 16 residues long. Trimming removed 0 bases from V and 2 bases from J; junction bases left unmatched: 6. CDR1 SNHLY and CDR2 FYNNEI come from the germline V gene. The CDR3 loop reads CASSEALLGGQETQYF. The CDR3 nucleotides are TGTGCCAGCAGTGAAGCGCTTTTGGGGGGGCAAGAGACCCAGTACTTC.

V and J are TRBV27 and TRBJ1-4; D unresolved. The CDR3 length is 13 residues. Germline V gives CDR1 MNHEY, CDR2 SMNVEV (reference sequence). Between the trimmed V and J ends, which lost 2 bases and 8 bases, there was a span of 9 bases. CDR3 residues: CASSLQEGEKLFF. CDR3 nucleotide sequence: TGTGCCAGCAGTTTACAGGAAGGAGAAAAACTGTTTTTT.